Sequencing of this T cell receptor beta chain was carried out in a study of T cells in Graves' hyperthyroidism and ophthalmopathy. Notes on the study in general: A model built on 13 V-J features separated ophthalmopathy from stable hyperthyroidism.

Amplified TCR beta CDR3 regions came from RNA transcripts. An initial round of RT-PCR targeting the TCR CDR3 relied on the HTBI primer set. TCRdb reanalysed the multiplex PCR reads using MiXCR and keeps one entry per CDR3 protein. The table has some 300,000 distinct CDR3 sequences, approximately 15% seen once. Comment on this clonotype: Its matching antigen is unknown.

The CDR3 totals 14 residues. V trimming: 4 bases; J trimming: 7 bases; junction bases outside the gene matches: 5. CDR1 is SNHLY and CDR2 is FYNNEI in the germline V gene. This receptor was identified in a woman aged 40 to 50 with Graves' hyperthyroidism. Sequenced material: blood. This rearrangement joins TRBV2 to TRBJ1-2, with 11 bases identical to TRBD1. Here the CDR3 reads CASSVGQGASGYTF. The CDR3 DNA follows: TGTGCCAGCAGTGTAGGACAGGGGGCCAGTGGCTACACCTTC.